This T cell receptor beta chain was documented in a study of regulatory T cells in long-lasting Graves disease. The table lists this clonotype with many counts. The time point denotes: newly diagnosed GD, antithyroid drugs for less than 3 months. RNA extracted from PBMCs served as the sequencing template. Researchers made TCR beta libraries by using iRepertoire HTBI primers and running Arm-PCR on CDR3 regions. Each CDR3 protein gets one entry after TCRdb re-called the multiplex PCR reads with MiXCR. Of some 410,000 distinct CDR3 sequences listed, roughly 15% were seen once; the top ten hold around 11%. The germline V and J ends were trimmed by 5 bases and 7 bases, with 14 bases remaining between them. Germline values: CDR1 SGHAT, CDR2 FQNNGV. This CDR3 region has 14 residues. The same specimen was also included in a second study, on T cells in Graves' hyperthyroidism and ophthalmopathy. In that study: For Graves' hyperthyroidism to be stable, ophthalmopathy could not progress within 18 months. Using the HTBI primer set, a first-round RT-PCR was run on the TCR CDR3. Most clonotypes that expanded in the thyroid above 0.001 also showed up in blood.

The chain recombines TRBV11-2 with TRBJ1-4; D is unclear. This sample comprised peripheral blood mononuclear cells (PBMCs), obtained at new diagnosis, from a patient treated with antithyroid drugs. This receptor was identified in a woman in her thirties with Graves disease. The CDR3 region has the DNA TGTGCCAGCAGCAAAGGGATCGTCGGTGAAAAACTGTTTTTT. Translating it yields CASSKGIVGEKLFF. The entire variable domain, with the rest obtained from reference TRBV11-2 and TRBJ1-4, is as follows: EAGVAQSPRYKIIEKRQSVAFWCNPISGHATLYWYQQILGQGPKLLIQFQNNGVVDDSQLPKDRFSAERLKGVDSTLKIQPAKLEDSAVYLCASSKGIVGEKLFFGSGTQLSVL.